A single sample is the source of the 20 T cell receptor beta chains below, sequenced in a study of vaccination and CD4 T cells after COVID-19. No antigens are known for them. An Oncomine TCR Beta short-read assay was used to sequence the DNA from cultured CD4+ T cells. MiXCR, applied by TCRdb to the PCR reads, yields one record per CDR3 protein. The profile shows fewer than 15,000 distinct CDR3 sequences, around 40% of them singletons. Treatment specified: roughly 10-day PBMC culture with coronavirus spike peptide pools or control peptides (ViraFEST assay). The source material was CD4+ T cells from blood, cultured in vitro, sampled after SARS-CoV-2 vaccination. These receptors came from a human donor who had recovered from COVID-19.

The gene calls are TRBV6-1 and TRBJ2-2; 10 bases align to TRBD1. J lost 6 bases, V lost 7 bases, and 8 bases had no gene match. Germline V gene data show CDR1 as MNHNS and CDR2 as SASEGT. The CDR3 has 15 residues. CDR3 nucleotides: TGTGCCAGCACGACAGGGGGCTCTGGCGCCGGGGAGCTGTTTTTT. This codes for CASTTGGSGAGELFF.

The V gene is TRBV19, the J gene TRBJ2-1; TRBD2 agrees at 8 bases. The length of the CDR3 is 15 residues. The V segment lost 3 bases and the J segment 8 bases; nucleotides outside the gene matches: 9. CDR1 and CDR2 from the germline V gene are LNHDA and SQIVND (reference sequence). CDR3: CASSISSGWGDEQFF. DNA of the CDR3: TGTGCCAGTAGTATTTCTAGCGGGTGGGGCGATGAGCAGTTCTTC.

This clonotype was picked up a small number of times. This sequence joins TRBV9 and TRBJ2-5, with 8 bases that match TRBD1. Per the germline V gene, CDR1 is SGDLS and CDR2 is YYNGEE. The CDR3 sequence is 19 residues long. V lost 2 bases, J lost 1 base, and 16 bases stayed unmatched. DNA for the CDR3: TGTGCCAGCAGCGTCGCCGGGACAGGAAGTCCTCGGGCCCAAGAGACCCAGTACTTC. The encoded protein is CASSVAGTGSPRAQETQYF.

The CDR3 here is CASSEAQGAGDFNQPQHF. The CDR3 DNA reads TGTGCCAGCAGCGAGGCACAGGGCGCGGGGGACTTCAATCAGCCCCAGCATTTT. The V gene is TRBV28, the J gene TRBJ1-5; possible D gene TRBD1, 6 bases. Trimming shortened V by 6 bases and J by 3 bases, and 24 bases separated the two germline ends. CDR3 length equals 18 residues. Per the germline V gene, CDR1 is MDHEN and CDR2 is SYDVKM.

V gene TRBV20-1 combines with J gene TRBJ2-1, with TRBD2 matching 9 bases. Per the germline V gene, CDR1 is DFQATT and CDR2 is SNEGSKA (reference sequence). Trimming took 0 bases from V and 7 from J; bases not matched to a gene: 7. The CDR3 consists of 15 residues. In nucleotides, the CDR3 is TGCAGTGCTAGAGATCCTAGCGGGAATGGGAATGAGCAGTTCTTC. Translation gives CSARDPSGNGNEQFF.

This clonotype has a handful of counts. The genes are TRBV18 and TRBJ2-7; TRBD2 matches 7 bases. J was trimmed by 6 bases and V by 3 bases; bases with no gene match: 5. CDR1 is KGHSH and CDR2 is LQKENI in the germline V gene. This CDR3 spans 13 amino acids. This CDR3 reads CASSPGTNLEQYF. Written as DNA, the CDR3 is TGTGCCAGCTCACCGGGGACTAACCTCGAGCAGTACTTC.

This chain connects TRBV6-1 to TRBJ2-7, with D tentatively TRBD2 (7 bases). The CDR3 extends over 14 amino acids. The V end was cut by 5 bases, the J end by 2 bases, with 13 bases between. CDR1 is MNHNS and CDR2 is SASEGT in the germline V gene. CDR3 region: CASSTGGSTYEQYF. In DNA, the CDR3 is TGTGCCAGCAGTACGGGGGGCTCCACCTACGAGCAGTACTTC.

This clonotype was found a few times. The chain joins TRBV20-1 to TRBJ2-3; D not resolved. Trimming cost V 3 bases and J 3 bases, with 16 bases left between them. CDR1 DFQATT and CDR2 SNEGSKA come from the germline V gene (reference sequence). CDR3 length: 15 amino acids. The CDR3 DNA sequence: TGCAGTGCTAGGGGGTCCCTAGTTAGGACAGATACGCAGTATTTT. Its translation: CSARGSLVRTDTQYF.

Only a few counts were recorded for this clonotype. This chain connects TRBV6-1 to TRBJ1-5; D remains ambiguous. Per the germline V gene, CDR1 is MNHNS and CDR2 is SASEGT. Trimming took off 4 bases at V and 4 bases at J, with 8 bases between the two ends. The CDR3 totals 13 residues. The CDR3 is CASSVERNQPQHF. CDR3 in DNA: TGTGCCAGCAGTGTTGAACGGAATCAGCCCCAGCATTTT.

The J gene is TRBJ2-1, the V gene TRBV20-1; D not certain. The CDR3 has 11 amino acids. V lost 7 bases and J lost 6, with 10 bases in between. Germline assignment: CDR1 DFQATT and CDR2 SNEGSKA (reference sequence). CDR3 sequence reads: CSVHHLNEQFF. In nucleotides, the CDR3 is TGCAGTGTCCACCATCTCAATGAGCAGTTCTTC.

This clonotype has more than one count but fewer than ten. This chain joins TRBV25-1 and TRBJ1-5, with 7 positions matching TRBD1. The CDR3 is 14 amino acids. Per germline, CDR1 MGHDK and CDR2 SYGVNS. V lost 3 bases to trimming and J lost 6 bases; unmatched junction nucleotides: 5. The CDR3 DNA is TGTGCCAGCAGTGAGCACAGGGGAGGTCAGCCCCAGCATTTT. Protein: CASSEHRGGQPQHF.

The chain joins TRBV2 to TRBJ2-1; unclear D gene. V was cut by 4 bases and J by 0 bases, with 10 bases left in between. This CDR3 comprises 15 residues. CDR1 and CDR2 (germline): SNHLY, FYNNEI. CDR3 nucleotide sequence: TGTGCCAGCAGTGCGCGGCTGAACTCCTACAATGAGCAGTTCTTC. It encodes CASSARLNSYNEQFF.

This clonotype was counted between two and nine times. The V gene is TRBV28, the J gene TRBJ2-7; no definite D call. Germline V lookup: CDR1 MDHEN, CDR2 SYDVKM. The V end was cut by 4 bases, the J end by 3 bases, with 16 bases between. This CDR3 is built from 15 residues. For the CDR3, the DNA is TGTGCCAGCAGTTCCCAAAGGCGGCTTGACTACGAGCAGTACTTC. Protein: CASSSQRRLDYEQYF.

The chain links TRBV12-3 or TRBV12-4 to TRBJ2-2, with D perhaps TRBD2 (6 bases). V shed 4 bases and J shed 3 bases, with 12 bases lying between them. The CDR3 extends over 15 amino acids. The CDR3 DNA follows: TGTGCCAGCAGTTCGGGGACTGGGTACACCGGGGAGCTGTTTTTT. Translation: CASSSGTGYTGELFF.

The chain carries TRBV28 and TRBJ1-1; D call uncertain. With 6 bases removed from V and 6 bases from J, the gap between germline ends came to 14 bases. The length of the CDR3 is 13 residues. CDR1 MDHEN and CDR2 SYDVKM come from the germline V gene. The CDR3 sequence: CASRLQEWAEAFF. DNA of the CDR3: TGTGCCAGCAGGTTGCAGGAGTGGGCTGAAGCTTTCTTT.

The rearrangement uses TRBV4-1 and TRBJ2-5; possible D gene TRBD2, 7 bases. This CDR3 is 17 amino acids long. V lost 0 bases and J 1 base, leaving 15 bases between the germline ends. The germline V gene has CDR1 MGHRA and CDR2 YSYEKL. CDR3 sequence: CASSQDPRGGFQETQYF. The CDR3 DNA is TGCGCCAGCAGCCAAGATCCGAGGGGGGGCTTCCAAGAGACCCAGTACTTC.

This chain connects TRBV6-1 to TRBJ1-6, with D unclear. Germline CDR1 MNHNS, CDR2 SASEGT. The CDR3 spans 12 residues. Trimming removed 5 bases at V and 13 bases at J, with 12 bases between. The CDR3 spells CASSRPSSPLHF. DNA for the CDR3: TGTGCCAGCAGTCGACCTTCGTCCCCCCTCCACTTT.

The V gene is TRBV7-8, the J gene TRBJ2-2; D unclear. The CDR3 is 12 residues long. CDR1 and CDR2 from the germline V gene are SGHVS and FQNEAQ. V was clipped by 2 bases and J by 9 bases, with 7 bases between them. The CDR3 sequence: CASSLLVRELFF. CDR3 coding DNA: TGTGCCAGCAGCTTACTGGTACGGGAGCTGTTTTTT.

This clonotype was recorded a few times. The chain has TRBV6-1 and TRBJ2-2; TRBD2 is a possible D gene (5 bases). Germline V CDR1 and CDR2: MNHNS, SASEGT. V was cut by 7 bases and J by 3 bases, with 12 bases left in between. The CDR3 loop spans 14 amino acids. CDR3 sequence: CASTDGVDTGELFF. The CDR3, as DNA: TGTGCCAGCACGGACGGGGTGGACACCGGGGAGCTGTTTTTT.

This chain connects TRBV6-1 to TRBJ1-2; D not certain. The CDR3 length is 13 residues. V shed 6 bases and J shed 3 bases, with 11 bases lying between them. Germline V gene lookup returns CDR1 MNHNS and CDR2 SASEGT. As DNA, the CDR3 is TGTGCCAGCAGCCGTGACAACGACTATGGCTACACCTTC. Translation gives CASSRDNDYGYTF.